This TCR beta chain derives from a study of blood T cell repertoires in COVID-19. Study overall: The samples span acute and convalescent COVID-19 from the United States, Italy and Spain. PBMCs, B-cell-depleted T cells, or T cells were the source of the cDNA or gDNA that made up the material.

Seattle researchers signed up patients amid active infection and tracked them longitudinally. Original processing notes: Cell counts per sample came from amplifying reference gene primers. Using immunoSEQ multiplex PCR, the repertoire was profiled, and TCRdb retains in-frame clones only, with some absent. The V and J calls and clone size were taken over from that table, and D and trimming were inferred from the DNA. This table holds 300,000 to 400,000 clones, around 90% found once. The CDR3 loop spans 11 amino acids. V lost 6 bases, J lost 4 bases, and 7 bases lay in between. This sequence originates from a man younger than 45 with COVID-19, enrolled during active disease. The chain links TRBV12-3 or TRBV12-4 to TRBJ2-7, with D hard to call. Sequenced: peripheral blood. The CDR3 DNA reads TGTGCCAGCAGCTACCTATACGAGCAGTACTTC. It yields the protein CASSYLYEQYF.